The clone carrying this T cell receptor beta chain came up many times. The antigen is not known. From the 5' RACE reads, TCRdb called clonotypes with MiXCR, one entry per CDR3 protein. The sample lists around 770,000 distinct CDR3 sequences, about an eighth seen once, with 0.51% in the top ten. The source of the sample is a study of CD8 T cells in ankylosing spondylitis. The study's findings and limits: Made up of several highly homologous variants, a TCR beta motif appeared characteristic of ankylosing spondylitis blood. Earlier authors reported some of these motif variants in reactive arthritis synovial fluid and blood.

Per germline, CDR1 MNHNS and CDR2 SASEGT. The CDR3 covers 15 residues. Germline trimming cut 6 bases from V and 5 bases from J; bases unmatched to any gene: 12. V usage is TRBV6-1 and J usage is TRBJ1-2, with 7 nucleotides matching TRBD1. Material for sequencing was blood, either unsorted or a sorted T cell fraction (not recorded which). This sequence originates from a male donor with ankylosing spondylitis. The CDR3 DNA follows: TGTGCCAGCAGGGATCCTCGGGACAGCCTTTATGGCTACACCTTC. Residues: CASRDPRDSLYGYTF.